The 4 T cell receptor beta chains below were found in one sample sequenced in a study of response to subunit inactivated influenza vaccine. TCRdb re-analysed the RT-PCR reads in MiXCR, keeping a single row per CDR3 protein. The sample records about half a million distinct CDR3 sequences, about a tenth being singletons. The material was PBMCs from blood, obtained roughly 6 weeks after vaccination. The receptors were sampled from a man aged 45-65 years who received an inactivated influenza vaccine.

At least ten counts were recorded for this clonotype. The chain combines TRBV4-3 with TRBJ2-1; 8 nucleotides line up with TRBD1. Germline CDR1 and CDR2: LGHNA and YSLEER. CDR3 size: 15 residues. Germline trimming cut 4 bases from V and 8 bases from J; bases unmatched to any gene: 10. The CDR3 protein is CASSPGTGPLDEQFF. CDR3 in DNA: TGCGCCAGCAGCCCGGGGACAGGACCCCTCGATGAGCAGTTCTTC.

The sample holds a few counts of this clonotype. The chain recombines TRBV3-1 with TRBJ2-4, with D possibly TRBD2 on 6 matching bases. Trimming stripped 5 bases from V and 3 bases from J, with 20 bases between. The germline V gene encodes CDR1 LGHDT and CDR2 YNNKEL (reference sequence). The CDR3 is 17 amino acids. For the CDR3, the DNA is TGTGCCAGCAGCTTCATCTGGCGCGGGGTGGGCAAAAACATTCAGTACTTC. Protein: CASSFIWRGVGKNIQYF.

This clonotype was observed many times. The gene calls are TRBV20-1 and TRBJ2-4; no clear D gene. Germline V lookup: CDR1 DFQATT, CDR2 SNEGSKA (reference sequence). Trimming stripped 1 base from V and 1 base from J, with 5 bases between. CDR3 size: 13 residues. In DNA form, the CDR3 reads TGCAGTGCTAGAGTGGGGGCCAAAAACATTCAGTACTTC. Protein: CSARVGAKNIQYF.

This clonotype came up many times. Here the CDR3 DNA reads TGTGCCATCAGTGAGTCAGCCGGGACTAGTGGCAATGAGCAGTTCTTC. Amino acid sequence: CAISESAGTSGNEQFF. J is TRBJ2-1 and V is TRBV10-3, with TRBD2 matching 8 bases. Germline-derived CDR1 and CDR2 are ENHRY and SYGVKD. The CDR3 is 16 residues long. Trimming took 0 bases from V and 6 from J; bases not matched to a gene: 7.